This T cell receptor beta chain was observed in a study of cytomegalovirus exposure and HLA in healthy donors. The V and J ends lost 4 bases and 0 bases respectively, with 14 bases between them. This CDR3 comprises 16 residues. The germline gives CDR1 SGHRS, CDR2 YFSETQ. PCR employed 60 Vbeta and 13 Jbeta primers. Original handling: It was a later analysis that counted around 85 million unique TCR beta chains, of which some 9.9 million were shared. The method was immunoSEQ multiplex PCR; TCRdb's version includes in-frame clones alone and lacks a portion of them. V and J calls and clone size are given by that table; D and trimming were obtained from the DNA. The table for this sample gives about 72,000 clones. General observations from the study: The authors later linked a missense DCLRE1C variant to TCR beta V- and J-gene trimming. One cluster of highly shared sequence variants probably arose as a sequencing artifact.

With respect to this clone: Antigen: not known.

The chain joins TRBV5-1 to TRBJ1-5, with D unresolved. This clonotype originated in a woman in her forties in good health and CMV-seropositive. The sequenced sample was PBMCs. The CDR3 DNA follows: TGCGCCAGCAGCGTGGACGGACTGAATAGCAATCAGCCCCAGCATTTT. Encoded protein: CASSVDGLNSNQPQHF.